These T cell receptor beta chains were read from a single sample in a study of T cell responses to AZD1222 COVID-19 vaccine. TCRdb's table, derived via immunoSEQ multiplex PCR, lists solely in-frame clones and lacks some. The sample records some 120,000 clones, 90% being singletons. The sample here was peripheral blood, taken 28 days after the second dose of the MenACWY control vaccine. These receptors were collected from an adult who received the MenACWY meningococcal vaccine as a control. The CDR3 runs from the conserved cysteine through the conserved F or W. A D gene is named only where the DNA matches it firmly. Some rows have no size entry. The others give once, few or many, or a class for an expanded clone.

j_call,clone_size,d_call,v_call,cdr3_aa,cdr3_nt
TRBJ1-6,NA,NA,TRBV2,CASSEARGSPLHF,TGTGCCAGCAGTGAAGCGCGCGGTTCACCCCTCCACTTT
TRBJ1-6,NA,NA,TRBV5-4,CASSPGGSSYNSPLHF,TGTGCCAGCAGCCCGGGGGGGAGCTCCTATAATTCACCCCTCCACTTT
TRBJ2-7,NA,TRBD1,TRBV7-3,CASSSGQGAYEQYF,TGTGCCAGCAGCTCGGGACAGGGAGCCTACGAGCAGTACTTC
TRBJ2-3,NA,NA,TRBV2,CASAGFRRAKTDTQYF,TGTGCCAGCGCAGGTTTCAGGAGGGCCAAGACAGATACGCAGTATTTT
TRBJ1-6,once,TRBD1,TRBV5-8,CASSPRRDRVGSPLHF,TGTGCCAGCAGCCCACGCCGGGACAGGGTTGGATCACCCCTCCACTTT
TRBJ1-4,NA,NA,TRBV18,CASSPGWSLNEKLFF,TGTGCCAGCTCACCAGGCTGGAGCTTGAATGAAAAACTGTTTTTT
TRBJ1-4,NA,TRBD1,TRBV28,CASSLLGTGREKLFF,TGTGCCAGCAGTTTATTAGGGACAGGGCGGGAAAAACTGTTTTTT
TRBJ2-5,NA,TRBD1,TRBV6-2/TRBV6-3,CASSGQGQETQYF,TGTGCCAGCAGCGGACAGGGGCAAGAGACCCAGTACTTC
TRBJ2-1,NA,NA,TRBV7-9,CASSLSGRDNGEQFF,TGTGCCAGCAGCTTAAGTGGCCGGGACAATGGTGAGCAGTTCTTC
TRBJ1-5,NA,NA,TRBV2,CASRDLGNQPQHF,TGTGCCAGCAGGGACTTGGGGAATCAGCCCCAGCATTTT
TRBJ2-1,NA,NA,TRBV7-9,CASSLEGRGDEQFF,TGTGCCAGCAGCTTAGAAGGTCGGGGTGATGAGCAGTTCTTC
TRBJ2-5,few,TRBD1,TRBV3-1/TRBV3-2,CASSPTGQTYQETQYF,TGTGCCAGCAGCCCAACGGGACAGACCTACCAAGAGACCCAGTACTTC
TRBJ2-4,NA,NA,TRBV7-2,CASSPRNTGSKNIQYF,TGTGCCAGCAGCCCCCGAAACACAGGGTCCAAAAACATTCAGTACTTC
TRBJ1-4,NA,NA,TRBV7-2,CASSLQGRKLFF,TGTGCCAGCAGCTTACAGGGGCGAAAACTGTTTTTT
TRBJ2-3,NA,NA,TRBV11-2,CASSLGRDTQYF,TGTGCCAGCAGCTTAGGGAGGGATACGCAGTATTTT
TRBJ2-2,NA,TRBD2,TRBV24-1,CATSGMTSGGANTGELFF,TGTGCCACCAGTGGCATGACTAGCGGGGGGGCGAACACCGGGGAGCTGTTTTTT
TRBJ1-1,NA,NA,TRBV4-1,CASSQDSAVLGTEAFF,TGCGCCAGCAGCCAAGATTCGGCGGTTCTCGGGACTGAAGCTTTCTTT
TRBJ2-1,NA,NA,TRBV9,CASSFGRYEQFF,TGTGCCAGCAGCTTCGGGCGGTATGAGCAGTTCTTC
TRBJ2-3,NA,NA,TRBV5-1,CASSLSLSATDTQYF,TGCGCCAGCAGCTTGAGTCTTAGCGCCACAGATACGCAGTATTTT
TRBJ1-6,once,NA,TRBV6-2/TRBV6-3,CASSYATRFPFLHF,TGTGCCAGCAGTTACGCGACAAGGTTTCCTTTCCTCCACTTT
TRBJ2-2,NA,NA,TRBV28,CATKENTGELFF,TGTGCCACCAAAGAGAACACCGGGGAGCTGTTTTTT
TRBJ2-5,NA,NA,TRBV5-1,CASSSNGYQETQYF,TGCGCCAGCAGCTCGAACGGGTACCAAGAGACCCAGTACTTC
TRBJ1-2,few,TRBD1,TRBV7-9,CASSLPPGQGNGYTF,TGTGCCAGCAGCCTACCCCCCGGACAGGGAAATGGCTACACCTTC
TRBJ2-7,NA,NA,TRBV7-6,CASSPTNGGYEQYF,TGTGCCAGCAGTCCGACTAATGGAGGATACGAGCAGTACTTC
TRBJ1-3,NA,NA,TRBV5-1,CASSAQGGETGNTIYF,TGCGCCAGCAGCGCCCAAGGGGGAGAGACTGGAAACACCATATATTTT
TRBJ2-1,NA,TRBD2,TRBV4-3,CASSQDSGGMNEQFF,TGCGCCAGCAGCCAAGATTCCGGGGGGATGAATGAGCAGTTCTTC
TRBJ1-4,NA,NA,TRBV7-2,CASSPGQRNEKLFF,TGTGCCAGCAGCCCAGGACAGAGAAATGAAAAACTGTTTTTT
TRBJ1-4,NA,NA,TRBV6-5,CASSYYTNEKLFF,TGTGCCAGCAGTTACTACACTAATGAAAAACTGTTTTTT
TRBJ2-1,NA,TRBD2,TRBV3-1/TRBV3-2,CASSVHSGSGYNEQFF,TGTGCCAGCAGCGTTCATAGCGGGAGTGGCTACAATGAGCAGTTCTTC
TRBJ1-1,NA,NA,TRBV20-1,CSAILGGEAFF,TGCAGTGCTATCTTGGGGGGTGAAGCTTTCTTT
TRBJ2-3,NA,NA,TRBV19,CASSIYSRQGTDTQYF,TGTGCCAGTAGTATTTACAGTCGACAGGGCACAGATACGCAGTATTTT
TRBJ1-5,NA,NA,TRBV27,CASSLRSGLQPQHF,TGTGCCAGCAGTTTAAGATCGGGGTTGCAGCCCCAGCATTTT
TRBJ2-3,NA,TRBD2,TRBV7-9,CASSFNRGTSGGASDTQYF,TGTGCCAGCAGCTTTAACCGCGGGACTAGCGGGGGGGCATCCGATACGCAGTATTTT
TRBJ2-3,NA,TRBD1,TRBV6-4,CASSDGQGGTDTQYF,TGTGCCAGCAGTGACGGTCAGGGGGGCACAGATACGCAGTATTTT
TRBJ1-2,NA,NA,TRBV27,CASSLRRGNYGYTF,TGTGCCAGCAGTCTACGTAGGGGTAACTATGGCTACACCTTC
TRBJ2-3,NA,TRBD2,TRBV6-5,CASIRAGGSTDTQYF,TGTGCCAGCATCCGAGCGGGGGGCAGCACAGATACGCAGTATTTT
TRBJ2-3,NA,NA,TRBV18,CASSPSGVVARADTQYF,TGTGCCAGCTCACCTTCTGGGGTTGTGGCCAGGGCAGATACGCAGTATTTT
TRBJ1-2,NA,NA,TRBV30,CAWIKDGSRTYGYTF,TGTGCCTGGATCAAAGACGGCTCCCGAACGTATGGCTACACCTTC
TRBJ2-1,NA,TRBD2,TRBV9,CASSKLAGAYNEQFF,TGTGCCAGCAGTAAGCTAGCGGGAGCCTACAATGAGCAGTTCTTC
TRBJ2-7,NA,TRBD1,TRBV19,CASSIGTGADYEQYF,TGTGCCAGTAGTATAGGGACAGGGGCTGACTACGAGCAGTACTTC
TRBJ2-4,NA,NA,TRBV9,CASSVGTAKNIQYF,TGTGCCAGCAGCGTAGGGACAGCAAAAAACATTCAGTACTTC
TRBJ1-5,once,NA,TRBV28,CASRTHRASNQPQHF,TGTGCCAGCAGAACGCACAGGGCCAGCAATCAGCCCCAGCATTTT
TRBJ2-3,NA,TRBD1,TRBV5-6,CASSLAGTGSTDTQYF,TGTGCCAGCAGCTTGGCCGGGACAGGAAGCACAGATACGCAGTATTTT
TRBJ2-2,NA,NA,TRBV30,CAWNSYNTGELFF,TGTGCCTGGAATTCGTATAACACCGGGGAGCTGTTTTTT
TRBJ2-3,NA,TRBD1,TRBV24-1,CATSDSPGTGPWGTDTQYF,TGTGCCACCAGTGATTCGCCCGGGACAGGACCATGGGGCACAGATACGCAGTATTTT
TRBJ2-3,NA,TRBD1,TRBV18,CASSPQGAGDTQYF,TGTGCCAGCTCACCGCAGGGGGCGGGTGATACGCAGTATTTT
TRBJ2-3,NA,NA,TRBV11-3,CASSRGDTQYF,TGTGCCAGCAGCCGGGGTGATACGCAGTATTTT
TRBJ2-3,NA,NA,TRBV5-4,CASTEDLDTQYF,TGTGCCAGCACAGAAGATTTAGATACGCAGTATTTT
TRBJ1-3,NA,NA,TRBV15,CATSSTGAGNTIYF,TGTGCCACCAGCAGTACAGGTGCTGGAAACACCATATATTTT
TRBJ1-1,NA,NA,TRBV19,CASSIDPDKTYTEAFF,TGTGCCAGTAGTATAGATCCTGACAAAACTTACACTGAAGCTTTCTTT
TRBJ2-1,NA,TRBD2,TRBV7-6,CASSLTSATYDEQFF,TGTGCCAGCAGCTTAACTAGCGCCACCTACGATGAGCAGTTCTTC
TRBJ2-7,NA,TRBD2,TRBV6-5,CASSYSSTSGSYEQYF,TGTGCCAGCAGTTACTCGAGCACTAGCGGGTCGTACGAGCAGTACTTC
TRBJ2-5,NA,NA,TRBV6-6,CASSYSRPAETQYF,TGTGCCAGCAGTTACTCGCGGCCCGCGGAGACCCAGTACTTC
TRBJ2-7,NA,NA,TRBV3-1/TRBV3-2,CASSRPSYEQYF,TGTGCCAGCAGCCGCCCCTCCTACGAGCAGTACTTC
TRBJ2-2,NA,NA,TRBV11-3,CASSLRSANTGELFF,TGTGCCAGCAGCTTAAGATCCGCGAACACCGGGGAGCTGTTTTTT
TRBJ1-4,NA,NA,TRBV4-3,CASSQDSTAREKLFF,TGCGCCAGCAGCCAAGATTCCACAGCTAGGGAAAAACTGTTTTTT